The rows below give T cell receptor beta chains drawn from one sample of a study of regulatory T cells in long-lasting Graves disease. TCRdb ran MiXCR on the multiplex PCR reads and lists one entry per CDR3 protein. The sample shows a few hundred thousand distinct CDR3 sequences, roughly 23% of them seen only once. This material consisted of peripheral blood mononuclear cells (PBMCs), taken when the disease was refractory, from a patient treated with antithyroid drugs. Receptor source: a middle-aged woman with Graves disease. Both conserved end residues are part of each CDR3. A D gene is named only where the DNA matches it firmly. Size is stated for part of the rows, as once, few or many counts, or as a class when the clone is expanded.

size | D | J | V | CDR3 | DNA
few | . | TRBJ2-1 | TRBV2 | CASSLLGPSYNEQFF | TGTGCCAGCAGTCTTCTGGGCCCCTCCTACAATGAGCAGTTCTTC
. | . | TRBJ1-2 | TRBV5-1 | CASRTTGANYGYTF | TGCGCCAGCAGAACGACAGGTGCTAACTATGGCTACACCTTC
many | TRBD1 | TRBJ2-7 | TRBV28 | CASSFAPDRALDYEQYF | TGTGCCAGCAGTTTCGCCCCCGACAGGGCCCTAGACTACGAGCAGTACTTC
many | TRBD2 | TRBJ2-7 | TRBV20-1 | CSARGPTSGGYEQYF | TGCAGTGCTAGAGGCCCCACTAGCGGGGGGTACGAGCAGTACTTC
. | TRBD2 | TRBJ2-7 | TRBV7-9 | CASSLRTARDGRASYEQYF | TGTGCCAGCAGCTTAAGGACAGCGCGAGACGGGAGGGCCTCCTACGAGCAGTACTTC
. | . | TRBJ2-3 | TRBV24-1 | CATSVARLGELPDTQYF | TGTGCCACCAGTGTAGCCCGACTAGGCGAACTCCCAGATACGCAGTATTTT
few | . | TRBJ2-3 | TRBV27 | CASSPSSGDTQYF | TGTGCCAGCAGCCCAAGCTCGGGAGATACGCAGTATTTT
many | . | TRBJ2-2 | TRBV28 | CASSRRAIRELFF | TGTGCCAGCAGCCGGAGGGCGATCCGGGAGCTGTTTTTT
. | . | TRBJ2-5 | TRBV7-9 | CASSLIPSLKQGETQYF | TGTGCCAGCAGCTTAATTCCTAGCCTAAAACAAGGGGAGACCCAGTACTTC
. | . | TRBJ1-5 | TRBV19 | CASSIDGLIGTGLQPQHF | TGTGCCAGTAGTATAGACGGGCTTATCGGAACGGGGCTTCAGCCCCAGCATTTT
. | . | TRBJ1-1 | TRBV5-1 | CASSLEGERGAFF | TGCGCCAGCAGCTTGGAGGGCGAACGGGGAGCTTTCTTT
many | . | TRBJ2-2 | TRBV6-1 | CASRGENTGELFF | TGTGCCAGCCGGGGCGAGAACACCGGGGAGCTGTTTTTT
few | TRBD2 | TRBJ2-3 | TRBV12-3/TRBV12-4 | CASSWTGTSGDTQYF | TGTGCCAGCAGTTGGACCGGGACTAGTGGGGATACGCAGTATTTT
many | . | TRBJ1-4 | TRBV7-9 | CASSPRGPNEKLFF | TGTGCCAGCAGCCCGCGGGGGCCTAATGAAAAACTGTTTTTT
few | TRBD2 | TRBJ2-1 | TRBV25-1 | CASSELAVVGEQFF | TGTGCCAGCAGTGAACTAGCGGTGGTTGGTGAGCAGTTCTTC
many | TRBD1 | TRBJ2-7 | TRBV12-3/TRBV12-4 | CASRTGFSYEQYF | TGTGCCAGCCGGACAGGCTTTTCCTACGAGCAGTACTTC
. | . | TRBJ1-1 | TRBV11-2 | CASSLRAPGALGTEAFF | TGTGCCAGCAGCTTACGGGCCCCAGGGGCGCTTGGCACTGAAGCTTTCTTT
few | . | TRBJ1-1 | TRBV7-9 | CASSFPPTEAFF | TGTGCCAGCAGCTTCCCTCCCACTGAAGCTTTCTTT
few | . | TRBJ2-1 | TRBV28 | CASSFTGSSYNEQFF | TGTGCCAGCAGTTTTACGGGGAGCTCCTACAATGAGCAGTTCTTC
. | TRBD1 | TRBJ1-4 | TRBV13 | CASSSYRDRGNEKLFF | TGTGCCAGCAGCTCATACCGGGACAGGGGGAATGAAAAACTGTTTTTT
many | . | TRBJ1-4 | TRBV7-8 | CASSLFPGPRAEKLFF | TGTGCCAGCAGCTTATTTCCGGGACCAAGGGCTGAAAAACTGTTTTTT
many | . | TRBJ1-4 | TRBV20-1 | CGIFATNEKLFF | TGCGGCATATTTGCAACTAATGAAAAACTGTTTTTT
many | . | TRBJ1-1 | TRBV28 | CASSLSGLVAFF | TGTGCCAGCAGTCTCTCAGGGCTTGTAGCTTTCTTT
few | . | TRBJ1-6 | TRBV27 | CASSLLSASSYNSPLHF | TGTGCCAGCAGTTTATTGTCTGCGAGCTCCTATAATTCACCCCTCCACTTT
few | . | TRBJ1-1 | TRBV6-1 | CASRNQGRNTEAFF | TGTGCCAGCAGGAACCAGGGGAGGAACACTGAAGCTTTCTTT
many | . | TRBJ2-7 | TRBV6-9 | CASSYGGMQYF | TGTGCCAGCAGTTACGGAGGGATGCAGTACTTC
many | . | TRBJ1-1 | TRBV28 | CASSSGHSLGNTEAFF | TGTGCCAGCAGTTCGGGACACTCTCTGGGGAACACTGAAGCTTTCTTT
many | TRBD2 | TRBJ2-5 | TRBV28 | CASSRRGGGTQYF | TGTGCCAGCAGTCGGCGGGGGGGAGGGACCCAGTACTTC
many | TRBD1 | TRBJ2-6 | TRBV20-1 | CSVVGQGFPYGANVLTF | TGCAGTGTTGTCGGACAGGGATTTCCTTATGGGGCCAACGTCCTGACTTTC
few | . | TRBJ2-7 | TRBV20-1 | CSARDVGGAVLGEQYF | TGCAGTGCTAGAGATGTGGGGGGAGCCGTTCTAGGCGAGCAGTACTTC
. | . | TRBJ2-7 | TRBV7-6 | CASSFGPNKSYEQYF | TGTGCCAGCAGCTTCGGACCCAATAAATCCTACGAGCAGTACTTC
many | . | TRBJ1-1 | TRBV27 | CASSPGGINTEAFF | TGTGCCAGCAGTCCCGGGGGAATTAACACTGAAGCTTTCTTT
. | TRBD1 | TRBJ1-2 | TRBV6-1 | CASRGTGGSYGYTF | TGTGCCAGTAGGGGGACAGGGGGCAGCTATGGCTACACCTTC
. | . | TRBJ2-7 | TRBV5-4 | CASSWGVRRNYEQYF | TGTGCCAGCAGCTGGGGGGTAAGGAGGAACTACGAGCAGTACTTC
many | TRBD1 | TRBJ1-5 | TRBV2 | CASRERTGQPQHF | TGTGCCAGCAGGGAACGGACAGGTCAGCCCCAGCATTTT
many | TRBD2 | TRBJ2-4 | TRBV27 | CASGPGSGRAKNIQYF | TGTGCCAGCGGACCTGGGAGCGGGAGAGCCAAAAACATTCAGTACTTC
once | . | TRBJ2-2 | TRBV20-1 | CSASGPPYGELFF | TGCAGTGCTTCCGGACCCCCTTACGGGGAGCTGTTTTTT
many | . | TRBJ1-4 | TRBV28 | CASSLEGATNEKLFF | TGTGCCAGCAGTTTAGAGGGTGCAACTAATGAAAAACTGTTTTTT
few | TRBD1 | TRBJ2-2 | TRBV19 | CASKERQGITGELFF | TGTGCCAGTAAGGAGAGACAGGGTATCACCGGGGAGCTGTTTTTT
. | . | TRBJ2-7 | TRBV7-9 | CASSWDNSYEQYF | TGTGCCAGCAGCTGGGACAACTCCTACGAGCAGTACTTC
. | . | TRBJ2-6 | TRBV7-8 | CALTEGFSGANVLTF | TGTGCCCTCACAGAGGGTTTCTCTGGGGCCAACGTCCTGACTTTC
many | TRBD2 | TRBJ2-7 | TRBV28 | CASGQGLADEQYF | TGTGCCAGCGGCCAAGGACTAGCGGACGAGCAGTACTTC
many | . | TRBJ2-7 | TRBV6-5 | CASSYLGAEVKQYF | TGTGCCAGCAGCTACCTTGGGGCGGAGGTGAAGCAGTACTTC
many | . | TRBJ1-1 | TRBV2 | CASSDPAGGLAEAFF | TGTGCCAGCAGTGACCCTGCCGGGGGGCTGGCTGAAGCTTTCTTT